A single sample gave rise to the 4 T cell receptor beta chains below, sequenced in a study of blood T cell repertoires in COVID-19. Some clones are missing from TCRdb's copy, which holds only in-frame ones; the method was immunoSEQ multiplex PCR. The repertoire consists of under 70,000 clones, with roughly 80% occurring once and the leading ten covering 18%. The sequenced material came from peripheral blood. These receptors all come from a man between 60 and 70 years old with acute or convalescent COVID-19.

This clone appeared a few times. This rearrangement joins TRBV14 to TRBJ1-6; D possibly corresponds to TRBD1 (5 bases). Looked up from germline, CDR1 is SGHDN and CDR2 is FVKESK. This CDR3 has 15 amino acids. Trimming took off 5 bases at V and 7 bases at J, with 15 bases between the two ends. The CDR3 here is CASSSHGGYNSPLHF. The CDR3 bases are TGTGCCAGCAGCTCCCATGGGGGGTACAATTCACCCCTCCACTTT.

This chain connects TRBV6-5 to TRBJ2-2; maybe TRBD1 (6 bases). Germline V gene data show CDR1 as MNHEY and CDR2 as SVGAGI. CDR3 length: 15 amino acids. The V end was cut by 7 bases, the J end by 2 bases, with 14 bases between. The CDR3 region is CASTKQGTNTGELFF. The CDR3 DNA reads TGTGCCAGCACAAAACAGGGAACCAACACCGGGGAGCTGTTTTTT.

The chain carries TRBV18 and TRBJ1-1; a possible D gene is TRBD1 (5 bases). Per germline, CDR1 KGHSH and CDR2 LQKENI. V was clipped by 5 bases and J by 0 bases, with 10 bases between them. The CDR3 runs 14 residues. DNA for the CDR3: TGTGCCAGCTCATCTTTAGGGGTGAACACTGAAGCTTTCTTT. This translates into CASSSLGVNTEAFF.

This chain uses TRBV7-3 with TRBJ2-2; D not certain. The length of the CDR3 is 14 residues. With 5 bases removed from V and 2 bases from J, the gap between germline ends came to 9 bases. CDR1 is SGHTA, CDR2 FQGTGA, per germline. CDR3 sequence (DNA): TGTGCCAGCAGCATTCAGGCTAACACCGGGGAGCTGTTTTTT. Protein product: CASSIQANTGELFF.